These 2 T cell receptor beta chains were sequenced from one sample in a study of T cell changes during pregnancy in multiple sclerosis. Method: immunoSEQ multiplex PCR; TCRdb's copy keeps in-frame clones and lacks some. The data hold about 85,000 clones, with approximately 90% observed a single time. Sequenced here: peripheral blood, sampled in the first trimester of pregnancy. The source of these receptors is a female donor with multiple sclerosis, enrolled in a pregnancy study.

The CDR3 here is CASSVADRGDTIYF. The CDR3 DNA is TGTGCCAGCAGCGTCGCGGACAGGGGGGACACCATATATTTT. The V and J genes are TRBV9 and TRBJ1-3; 10 nucleotides align to TRBD1. This CDR3 is 14 amino acids long. CDR1 SGDLS and CDR2 YYNGEE come from the germline V gene. Unmatched junction bases numbered 4, after V lost 2 bases and J lost 8 bases.

The gene calls are TRBV28 and TRBJ2-1; 7 nucleotides agree with TRBD1. V shed 10 bases, J shed 5 bases, and the junction held 5 bases outside the gene matches. Germline V gives CDR1 MDHEN, CDR2 SYDVKM. The CDR3 is made up of 12 amino acids. The CDR3 protein is CAITGTDNEQFF. In nucleotides, the CDR3 is TGTGCCATAACCGGGACAGACAATGAGCAGTTCTTC.